These 12 T cell receptor beta chains were all obtained from the same sample, sequenced in a study of CD8+CD57+ T cells in acquired aplastic anemia. Patients sequenced had flow cytometry evidence of CD8+CD57+ cell expansion. Researchers used genomic DNA as the template to profile TCR beta VDJ and CDR3. One entry per CDR3 protein, called by TCRdb with MiXCR from the reads. The sample lists fewer than 250,000 distinct CDR3 sequences, roughly 50% occurring once. Sequencing used sorted CD4+, CD8+, or CD8+CD57+ T cells (not recorded which) from PBMCs. The receptor set was obtained from a human donor with aplastic anemia.

As to this clonotype: The germline gene is not matched at one end of the junction; a read error may be the cause. This chain links TRBV6-4 with TRBJ2-7; 10 nucleotides align to TRBD1. Germline V lookup: CDR1 MRHNA, CDR2 SNTAGT. The CDR3 sequence is 14 residues long. CDR3 amino acids: CASTDRDRGEEQYF. CDR3 nucleotide sequence: TGTGCCAGCACTGACCGGGACAGGGGAGAAGAGCAGTACTTC.

This chain links TRBV2 with TRBJ2-7; D is unclear. Germline V gives CDR1 SNHLY, CDR2 FYNNEI. V shed 2 bases and J shed 4 bases, with 12 bases lying between them. The CDR3 runs 14 residues. In DNA form, the CDR3 reads TGTGCCAGCAGTGAATTGGGGTCGGTATACGAGCAGTACTTC. It codes for CASSELGSVYEQYF.

V gene TRBV7-4 combines with J gene TRBJ1-1; tentative D call: TRBD1 (5 bases). V dropped 5 bases and J dropped 7 bases, with 14 bases sitting between them. This CDR3 contains 13 residues. CDR1 is SGHVT, CDR2 SQSDAQ, per germline. CDR3 coding DNA: TGTGCCAGCAGCGTCGGGGGGGATAATGAAGCTTTCTTT. This encodes CASSVGGDNEAFF.

The chain carries TRBV15 and TRBJ2-5; 9 bases are a match to TRBD1. Germline trimming cut 5 bases from V and 4 bases from J; bases unmatched to any gene: 11. The CDR3 runs to 16 residues. Germline assignment: CDR1 LNHNV and CDR2 YYDKDF (reference sequence). For the CDR3, the DNA is TGTGCCACCAGCCGCTCAGACGGACAGGGGAGAGAGACCCAGTACTTC. This gives the protein CATSRSDGQGRETQYF.

The rearrangement links TRBV7-2 to TRBJ2-3; D not certain. Trimming cost V 2 bases and J 0 bases, with 9 bases left between them. This CDR3 spans 15 amino acids. From germline, CDR1 is SGHTA and CDR2 FQGNSA. CDR3 DNA sequence: TGTGCCAGCAGCTTACTGGGAACTAGCACAGATACGCAGTATTTT. It specifies CASSLLGTSTDTQYF.

This chain uses TRBV19 with TRBJ2-7; 9 positions agree with TRBD1. This CDR3 comprises 13 residues. The V and J ends lost 3 bases and 5 bases, in that order; junction bases with no gene match: 2. Germline assignment: CDR1 LNHDA and CDR2 SQIVND (reference sequence). CDR3: CASSMTGGNEQYF. CDR3 sequence (DNA): TGTGCCAGTAGTATGACAGGGGGAAACGAGCAGTACTTC. Filled out from reference TRBV19 and TRBJ2-7, the complete variable domain reads DGGITQSPKYLFRKEGQNVTLSCEQNLNHDAMYWYRQDPGQGLRLIYYSQIVNDFQKGDIAEGYSVSREKKESFPLTVTSAQKNPTAFYLCASSMTGGNEQYFGPGTRLTVT.

The chain employs TRBV19 and TRBJ2-7; TRBD1 agrees at 9 bases. The CDR3 covers 13 residues. Per germline, CDR1 LNHDA and CDR2 SQIVND (reference sequence). Trimming at V came to 5 bases and at J to 5 bases, leaving 4 bases not matched to a gene. CDR3 residues: CASSSTGGHEQYF. CDR3 coding DNA: TGTGCCAGTAGTTCTACAGGGGGCCACGAGCAGTACTTC.

This clonotype was picked up many times. This chain joins TRBV6-5 and TRBJ1-1; D remains ambiguous. Trimming took off 2 bases at V and 0 bases at J, with 10 bases between the two ends. CDR1 and CDR2 from the germline V gene are MNHEY and SVGAGI. The CDR3 is 15 residues long. The CDR3 reads CASSYGGSLNTEAFF. The CDR3 DNA reads TGTGCCAGCAGTTACGGCGGCAGCCTGAACACTGAAGCTTTCTTT.

This clonotype was picked up many times. The chain has TRBV9 and TRBJ2-7; D is ambiguous. Germline assignment: CDR1 SGDLS and CDR2 YYNGEE. CDR3 length: 13 amino acids. Trimming left V 8 bases short and J 2 bases short, with 14 bases between. The CDR3 spells CASTLFPPYEQYF. Here the CDR3 DNA reads TGTGCCAGTACGTTGTTTCCTCCCTACGAGCAGTACTTC.

The J gene is TRBJ1-4, the V gene TRBV11-2; no definite D call. CDR3 size: 14 residues. Trimming shortened V by 3 bases and J by 5 bases, and 10 bases separated the two germline ends. The germline gives CDR1 SGHAT, CDR2 FQNNGV. The CDR3 is CASSFGSLNEKLFF. In nucleotides, the CDR3 is TGTGCCAGCAGCTTTGGCAGCCTCAATGAAAAACTGTTTTTT.

This clonotype occurred once. The chain employs TRBV2 and TRBJ2-3; D not resolved. Trimming stripped 4 bases from V and 10 bases from J, with 9 bases between. Germline loops: CDR1 SNHLY, CDR2 FYNNEI. The CDR3 runs to 11 residues. CDR3 residues: CASSAQVAQYF. CDR3 bases: TGTGCCAGCAGTGCACAAGTGGCGCAGTATTTT. The whole variable domain, remainder taken from reference TRBV2 and TRBJ2-3, is EPEVTQTPSHQVTQMGQEVILRCVPISNHLYFYWYRQILGQKVEFLVSFYNNEISEKSEIFDDQFSVERPDGSNFTLKIRSTKLEDSAMYFCASSAQVAQYFGPGTRLTVL.

This clonotype was picked up many times. CDR3 protein: CSVGFRISTDTQYF. The CDR3, as DNA: TGCAGCGTTGGATTCAGAATAAGCACAGATACGCAGTATTTT. The chain combines TRBV29-1 with TRBJ2-3; no reliable D call. The germline V gene encodes CDR1 SQVTM and CDR2 ANQGSEA. Trimming took off 4 bases at V and 0 bases at J, with 11 bases between the two ends. The CDR3 length is 14 residues.